The next 8 T cell receptor beta chains were all read from a single sample in a study of blood T cell repertoires in COVID-19. Profiling relied on immunoSEQ multiplex PCR, and the TCRdb table lists in-frame clones only, not all of them. The profile shows roughly 150,000 clones, 65% to 90% of them singletons. Sample: peripheral blood. The source of these receptors is a woman aged 45-59 years in a cohort sampled during active or convalescent COVID-19.

The gene calls are TRBV20-1 and TRBJ2-5; a weak D match, TRBD1 (5 bases). The V end lost 3 bases, the J end lost 1 base, and 15 bases lay between the germline ends. The CDR3 runs 15 residues. Looked up from germline, CDR1 is DFQATT and CDR2 is SNEGSKA (reference sequence). This CDR3 reads CSASRGLGPQETQYF. CDR3 sequence (DNA): TGCAGTGCTAGTAGGGGCCTAGGCCCCCAAGAGACCCAGTACTTC.

This clone was picked up one time. The chain carries TRBV5-8 and TRBJ1-5, with 8 bases aligning to TRBD1. Germline-derived CDR1 and CDR2 are SGHTS and YDEGEE. This CDR3 has 16 amino acids. V lost 2 bases to trimming and J lost 7 bases; unmatched junction nucleotides: 11. This chain's CDR3 is CASSLHHGQGGQPQHF. In DNA, the CDR3 is TGTGCCAGCAGCTTACATCATGGACAGGGAGGCCAGCCCCAGCATTTT.

The chain recombines TRBV7-3 with TRBJ2-3; D gene ambiguous. Per germline, CDR1 SGHTA and CDR2 FQGTGA. The length of the CDR3 is 15 residues. V was clipped by 6 bases and J by 3 bases, with 16 bases between them. The CDR3 bases are TGTGCCAGCAGTCGACTCGGAACCCGGACAGATACGCAGTATTTT. This gives the protein CASSRLGTRTDTQYF.

This clone has a handful of counts. This chain connects TRBV18 to TRBJ1-3; D unclear. The V gene's germline CDR1 is KGHSH and CDR2 LQKENI. With 5 bases removed from V and 0 bases from J, the gap between germline ends came to 11 bases. The CDR3 loop spans 15 amino acids. DNA of the CDR3: TGTGCCAGCTCAGCCCAGGTTATCTCTGGAAACACCATATATTTT. It codes for CASSAQVISGNTIYF.

This clone was observed a handful of times. This chain connects TRBV5-4 to TRBJ1-2; TRBD1 matches at 9 bases. Germline-derived CDR1 and CDR2 are SGHNT and YYREEE (reference sequence). CDR3 size: 16 residues. Trimming at V came to 3 bases and at J to 5 bases, leaving 11 bases not matched to a gene. The CDR3 is CASSWTGVEGLYGYTF. The CDR3 nucleotides are TGTGCCAGCAGCTGGACAGGGGTCGAGGGACTTTATGGCTACACCTTC.

The V call is TRBV19, the J call TRBJ1-5; maybe TRBD1 (5 bases). The germline V gene has CDR1 LNHDA and CDR2 SQIVND (reference sequence). V dropped 1 base and J dropped 3 bases, with 10 bases sitting between them. This CDR3 has 15 residues. The CDR3 DNA sequence: TGTGCCAGTAGTATAGCGGCAGGGCTCAATCAGCCCCAGCATTTT. Encoded protein: CASSIAAGLNQPQHF.

This rearrangement joins TRBV29-1 to TRBJ1-3; tentatively, D is TRBD1 (6 bases). The CDR3 covers 13 residues. Germline V CDR1 and CDR2: SQVTM, ANQGSEA. V dropped 7 bases and J dropped 4 bases, with 14 bases sitting between them. DNA for the CDR3: TGCAGCGCACAAGGGGGAACGGGAAACACCATATATTTT. This encodes CSAQGGTGNTIYF.

The V call is TRBV19, the J call TRBJ1-4, with 9 bases that match TRBD1. The trim removed 4 bases at V and 4 bases at J, leaving 4 bases unmatched. The CDR3 loop spans 15 amino acids. Germline-derived CDR1 and CDR2 are LNHDA and SQIVND (reference sequence). The CDR3 loop reads CASSKTGGGNEKLFF. The CDR3 bases are TGTGCCAGTAGTAAAACAGGGGGCGGTAATGAAAAACTGTTTTTT.